This is a list of T cell receptor beta chains from one sample in a study of blood T cell repertoires in COVID-19. Using immunoSEQ multiplex PCR, the repertoire was profiled, and TCRdb retains in-frame clones only, with some absent. Of some 380,000 clones listed, around 87% are singletons. Material: PBMCs or T cells enriched from blood (not recorded which). These TCRs come from a man aged 25-40 years who had recovered from COVID-19. The CDR3 runs from the conserved cysteine through the conserved F or W. D genes are given only for firm matches. Some rows have no size entry. The others give once, few or many, or a class for an expanded clone.

CDR3nt	CDR3aa	j_gene	v_gene	abundance	d_gene
TGTGCCACCGGACAGGTAGAAGAGACCCAGTACTTC	CATGQVEETQYF	TRBJ2-5	TRBV10-3	.	TRBD1
TGTGCCAGCAGCCCTCGGACAGGTTACGAGCAGTACTTC	CASSPRTGYEQYF	TRBJ2-7	TRBV5-4	.	TRBD1
TGTGCCAGCAGGTATACAGGTGCTAATGAAAAACTGTTTTTT	CASRYTGANEKLFF	TRBJ1-4	TRBV6-5	.	.
TGTGCCAGCAGCTTAGCCGACCGGAGATTAGCTAACTATGGCTACACCTTC	CASSLADRRLANYGYTF	TRBJ1-2	TRBV7-2	.	.
TGTGCCAGCAGCTTCGGGGGGACCGGGGAGCTGTTTTTT	CASSFGGTGELFF	TRBJ2-2	TRBV7-9	.	TRBD2
TGCGCCAGCAGCCATTCGCCGGGGATCACAGATACGCAGTATTTT	CASSHSPGITDTQYF	TRBJ2-3	TRBV4-1	.	.
TGTGCCTGGTCGACAGGGGTCCTTCAGCCCCAGCATTTT	CAWSTGVLQPQHF	TRBJ1-5	TRBV30	.	TRBD1
TGTGCCAGCAGCAAACGACAGGGGTGGGACATTCAGTACTTC	CASSKRQGWDIQYF	TRBJ2-4	TRBV7-8	.	TRBD1
TGTGCCAGCAGTCTTCGGGGAACCCAAGCCTACAATGAGCAGTTCTTC	CASSLRGTQAYNEQFF	TRBJ2-1	TRBV11-3	once	.
TGTGCCAGCAGCCCATCTGGAGCACCCGCCGGGTTAAGCCCCCCGTTCTTC	CASSPSGAPAGLSPPFF	TRBJ2-1	TRBV7-3	.	.
TGTGCCAGCAGCGATCCGGGACTAAGCTACGAGCAGTACTTC	CASSDPGLSYEQYF	TRBJ2-7	TRBV5-6	.	TRBD2
TGTGCCAGCAGCTTAGACTTGGGGACATATTATAGCAATCAGCCCCAGCATTTT	CASSLDLGTYYSNQPQHF	TRBJ1-5	TRBV7-2	.	.
TGTGCCAGCAGTATTGGGGGGAACTGGAACACTGAAGCTTTCTTT	CASSIGGNWNTEAFF	TRBJ1-1	TRBV28	.	.
TGTGCCAGCAGCCTAAGATCCGGTCCCACTGAAGCTTTCTTT	CASSLRSGPTEAFF	TRBJ1-1	TRBV7-2	.	.
TGTGCCTGGAGTGTTGACAGGGGGAATCAGCCCCAGCATTTT	CAWSVDRGNQPQHF	TRBJ1-5	TRBV30	few	TRBD1
TGTGCCTGGAGTGAGGGGACAACAAATAATTCACCCCTCCACTTT	CAWSEGTTNNSPLHF	TRBJ1-6	TRBV30	.	.